Described below is a single T cell receptor (beta chain) sequence and its context. CDR1 is SGHDT and CDR2 is YYEEEE in the germline V gene. Trimming left V 1 base short and J 3 bases short, with 9 bases between. The CDR3 totals 14 residues. The data stem from a study of Tregs in tolerant kidney transplant recipients. Data came from immunoSEQ multiplex PCR; TCRdb stores just in-frame clones and leaves some out. This table has some 68,000 clones, roughly 84% appearing once. Unstimulated regulatory T cells (CD4+CD25+CD127-), CD4+CD25- non-regulatory cells, CD4 and CD8 cells were FACS-sorted from thawed PBMCs.

This TCR derives from a human donor in good health. The chain employs TRBV5-6 and TRBJ2-3, with D possibly being TRBD2 (5 bases). The sample consisted of CD4+ T cells from blood. CDR3 loop: CASSLLPGTDTQYF. DNA of the CDR3: TGTGCCAGCAGCTTGCTTCCGGGGACAGATACGCAGTATTTT.